This T cell receptor beta chain was sequenced in a study of identical twins. Healthy Caucasians, and only they, were the donors. Notes on the study in general: In cord blood, abundant beta clonotypes had fewer insertions; memory showed no trend. Out-of-frame alpha sequences shared by twins showed excess low generation probability.

This clonotype was observed a few times. What it binds is not known. TCRdb processed the 5' RACE reads anew with MiXCR; each CDR3 protein has one entry. Here the sample spans roughly 290,000 distinct CDR3 sequences, 8.5% to 9.5% being singletons. Germline V gene sequence: CDR1 SGHAT, CDR2 FQNNGV. V lost 8 bases and J lost 6; bases outside the gene matches: 15. The CDR3 length is 15 residues. The same data also contributed to another study, on yellow fever vaccine responses in identical twins.

The material sequenced was CD8+ T cells sorted from blood. The chain has TRBV11-2 and TRBJ2-7; the match to TRBD1 covers 8 bases. This receptor was identified in a woman under 30 in good health. The CDR3: CASGSWQGAIGEQYF. DNA for the CDR3: TGTGCCAGCGGGTCGTGGCAGGGGGCAATCGGCGAGCAGTACTTC. Full variable domain (missing parts from reference TRBV11-2 and TRBJ2-7): EAGVAQSPRYKIIEKRQSVAFWCNPISGHATLYWYQQILGQGPKLLIQFQNNGVVDDSQLPKDRFSAERLKGVDSTLKIQPAKLEDSAVYLCASGSWQGAIGEQYFGPGTRLTVT.